The text below deals with one TCR beta chain. The antigen is undetermined. This record comes from a study of CD8 T cells in Susac syndrome. For the study at large: Treatment status at blood draw for the Susac syndrome patients was therapy-naive, corticosteroids, or intravenous immunoglobulin alone. General observations from the study: The study's TCR sequencing and HLA analysis covered a relatively small number of individuals, and the study acknowledged this. The authors found no clonal expansion in Susac syndrome CD4+ T cell repertoires.

Looked up from germline, CDR1 is LNHDA and CDR2 is SQIVND (reference sequence). The germline V and J ends were trimmed by 8 bases and 2 bases, with 15 bases remaining between them. The CDR3 consists of 14 residues. Random hexamers were used to reverse transcribe an amount of about 0.5 to 1 ug RNA. Amplification of TCR beta CDR3 used immunoSEQ multiplex PCR across 54 Vbeta and 13 Jbeta. TCRdb re-derived calls from the immunoSEQ multiplex PCR reads in MiXCR, one entry per CDR3 protein. The sample shows some 200,000 distinct CDR3 sequences, approximately 96% of them seen only once. The receptor was derived from a human donor with Susac syndrome. The sample was CD4+ T cells from PBMCs. This sequence joins TRBV19 and TRBJ2-5, with D perhaps TRBD2 (7 bases). CDR3 in amino acids: CASRRGGQQETQYF. CDR3 sequence (DNA): TGTGCCAGTCGGAGGGGGGGACAACAAGAGACCCAGTACTTC.